The clone carrying this T cell receptor (beta chain) came up a few times. Its specificity is unknown. TCR beta rearrangements were amplified from peripheral blood genomic DNA. The germline V gene has CDR1 KGHDR and CDR2 SFDVKD. This CDR3 spans 15 amino acids. The trim removed 6 bases at V and 8 bases at J, leaving 6 bases unmatched. The data derive from a study of T cell repertoires in aging, cancer and after chemotherapy. Study as a whole: Paired samples before and after chemotherapy came from glioblastoma patients receiving temozolomide-based therapy.

Overall study findings and caveats: In cancer patients, declining TCR diversity with age involved lost richness and lost evenness.

A mixed TRB-A/B primer pool amplified rearranged TRB by multiplex touch-down PCR. TCRdb independently ran MiXCR on the multiplex PCR reads; one entry per CDR3 protein. Of some 2,600 distinct CDR3 sequences in the sample, approximately 23% are singletons; the top ten hold around 5.5%. The chain employs TRBV24-1 and TRBJ2-1; 13 bases fit TRBD2. The receptor was derived from a human donor with a solid tumor. The sample consisted of blood. The CDR3 bases are TGTGCCACCAGTAAGACTAGCGGGGGGCTGGATGAGCAGTTCTTC. Translating gives CATSKTSGGLDEQFF.